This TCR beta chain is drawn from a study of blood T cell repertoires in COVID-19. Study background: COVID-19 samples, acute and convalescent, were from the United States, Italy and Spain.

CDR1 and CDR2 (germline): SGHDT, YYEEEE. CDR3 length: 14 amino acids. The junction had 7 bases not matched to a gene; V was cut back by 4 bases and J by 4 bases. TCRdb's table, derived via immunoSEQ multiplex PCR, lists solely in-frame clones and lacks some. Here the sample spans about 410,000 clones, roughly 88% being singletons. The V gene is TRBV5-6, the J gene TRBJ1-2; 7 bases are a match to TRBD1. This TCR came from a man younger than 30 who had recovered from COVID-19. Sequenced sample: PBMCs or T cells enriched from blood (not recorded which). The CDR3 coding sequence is TGTGCCAGCAGCCCGGGACAGATACTCTATGGCTACACCTTC. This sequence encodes CASSPGQILYGYTF.